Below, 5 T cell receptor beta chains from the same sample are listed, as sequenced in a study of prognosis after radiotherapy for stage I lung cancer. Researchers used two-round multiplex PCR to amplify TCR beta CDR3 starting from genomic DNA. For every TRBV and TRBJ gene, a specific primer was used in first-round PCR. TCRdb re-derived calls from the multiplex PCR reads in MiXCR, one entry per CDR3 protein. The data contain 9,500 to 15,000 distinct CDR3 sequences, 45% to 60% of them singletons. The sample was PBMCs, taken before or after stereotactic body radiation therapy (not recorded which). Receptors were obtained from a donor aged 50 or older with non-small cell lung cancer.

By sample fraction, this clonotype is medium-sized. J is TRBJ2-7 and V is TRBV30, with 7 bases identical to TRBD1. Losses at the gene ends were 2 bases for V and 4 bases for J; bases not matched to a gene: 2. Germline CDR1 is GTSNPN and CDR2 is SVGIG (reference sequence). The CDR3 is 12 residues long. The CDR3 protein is CAWSSRGYEQYF. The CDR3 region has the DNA TGTGCCTGGAGTTCCAGGGGGTACGAGCAGTACTTC.

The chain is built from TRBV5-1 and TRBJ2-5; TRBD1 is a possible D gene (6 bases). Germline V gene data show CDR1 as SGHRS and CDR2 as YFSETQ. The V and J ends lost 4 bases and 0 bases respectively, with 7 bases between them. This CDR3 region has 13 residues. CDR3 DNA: TGCGCCAGCAGCCGGGACAACCAAGAGACCCAGTACTTC. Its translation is CASSRDNQETQYF.

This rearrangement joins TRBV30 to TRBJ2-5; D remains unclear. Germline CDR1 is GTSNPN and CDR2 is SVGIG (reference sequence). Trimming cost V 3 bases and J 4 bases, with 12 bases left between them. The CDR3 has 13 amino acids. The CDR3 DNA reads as TGTGCCTGGAGGGAAATGGCGTTAGAGACCCAGTACTTC. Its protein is CAWREMALETQYF.

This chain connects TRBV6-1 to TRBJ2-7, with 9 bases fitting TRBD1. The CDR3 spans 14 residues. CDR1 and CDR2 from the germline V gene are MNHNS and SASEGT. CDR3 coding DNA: TGTGCAAGATTGGGACAGGGATCGATCTACGAGCAGTACTTC. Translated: CARLGQGSIYEQYF.

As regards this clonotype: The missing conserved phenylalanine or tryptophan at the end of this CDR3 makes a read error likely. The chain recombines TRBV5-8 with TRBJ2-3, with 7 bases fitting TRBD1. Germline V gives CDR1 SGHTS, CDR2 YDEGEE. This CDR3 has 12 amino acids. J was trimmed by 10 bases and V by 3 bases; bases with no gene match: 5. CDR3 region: CASSWDSVAQYC. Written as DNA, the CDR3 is TGTGCCAGCAGCTGGGACAGCGTTGCGCAGTATTGT.